This entry concerns a single TCR beta chain. The antigen remains undetermined. The record originates from a study of blood T cells in healthy people across ages. Study-wide findings and caveats: TCR beta diversity, measured per million T cells, fell in a roughly linear way with age.

Together with a sample-barcoded 5' primer, a J-beta primer mix was included in a second PCR lasting about 7 to 11 cycles. TCRdb reanalysed the 5' RACE reads using MiXCR and keeps one entry per CDR3 protein. Of approximately 900,000 distinct CDR3 sequences in the sample, 45% to 50% were seen once. Germline V gene lookup returns CDR1 SGHRS and CDR2 YFSETQ. The CDR3 loop spans 13 amino acids. Trimming cost V 4 bases and J 8 bases, with 15 bases left between them. The receptor was derived from a man aged 25 to 40 in good health. The J gene is TRBJ1-2, the V gene TRBV5-1; D ambiguous. Input material: blood. The CDR3 loop reads CASSVLSGEGYTF. The CDR3 DNA reads TGCGCCAGCAGCGTGTTATCTGGGGAAGGCTACACCTTC.